This T cell receptor (beta chain) was obtained from a study of long-term antiretroviral therapy in people with HIV. Study at large: The oldest samples precede the 2015 immediate-ART recommendation by about a decade. Overall study results and limits: In samples taken after ART, diversity increased but remained below transplant donor control levels.

They ran version v3.0 of the immunoSEQ assay at survey level. Target depth was about 35,000-50,000 T-cell genomes per sample. Here immunoSEQ multiplex PCR was the method, and the copy in TCRdb shows in-frame clones only, minus some. The sample has over 25,000 clones, approximately 90% seen once. Germline CDR1 LGHNA, CDR2 YSLEER. V was cut by 2 bases and J by 1 base, with 11 bases left in between. The length of the CDR3 is 15 residues. There were no participants with HIV treated outside the United States. For this clone: The antigen remains unidentified.

This sample comprised unsorted PBMCs, obtained 0.5 years after starting antiretroviral therapy. The chain has TRBV4-3 and TRBJ1-2; D is uncertain. This receptor was identified in a woman between 18 and 29 years old with HIV. The CDR3 sequence: CASSQRAAVNYGYTF. Written as DNA, the CDR3 is TGCGCCAGCAGCCAACGGGCCGCGGTTAACTATGGCTACACCTTC.